Listed below are T cell receptor beta chains from one sample, sequenced in a study of CD8+CD57+ T cells in acquired aplastic anemia. In TCRdb, the reads were re-called with MiXCR into one record per CDR3 protein. The sample holds about 400,000 distinct CDR3 sequences, 65% to 80% seen once. The sequencing sample was made of sorted CD4+, CD8+, or CD8+CD57+ T cells (not recorded which) from PBMCs. Receptor source: a human donor in good health, serving as a control. CDR3s include the opening cysteine and the closing phenylalanine or tryptophan. A D gene is named only where the DNA matches it firmly. Where a row states a size, it is once, few, many or the class of an expanded clone; other rows omit it.

>TRBJ2-3|TRBV11-2|.|.
CASSFRGAGSTDTQYF
TGTGCCAGCAGCTTCCGGGGGGCCGGGAGCACAGATACGCAGTATTTT
>TRBJ2-3|TRBV5-1|many|.
CASSQPAENTQYF
TGCGCCAGCAGTCAACCTGCAGAGAATACGCAGTATTTT
>TRBJ1-1|TRBV10-3|.|TRBD1
CAISLGGRGEAFF
TGTGCCATCAGCTTAGGGGGCAGGGGTGAAGCTTTCTTT
>TRBJ1-1|TRBV5-1|many|TRBD1
CASSLWTGGMDTEAFF
TGCGCCAGCAGCTTGTGGACAGGGGGCATGGACACTGAAGCTTTCTTT
>TRBJ2-7|TRBV12-3/TRBV12-4|once|.
CASTQFDFSYEQYF
TGTGCCAGCACCCAGTTTGACTTCTCCTACGAGCAGTACTTC
>TRBJ2-1|TRBV7-3|.|.
CASSLAMEGDCYAQFF
TGTGCCAGCAGCTTAGCGATGGAGGGGGACTGCTATGCGCAGTTCTTC
>TRBJ1-2|TRBV5-1|.|TRBD1
CASSTRQGMSGYTF
TGCGCCAGCAGCACAAGACAGGGGATGTCTGGCTACACCTTC
>TRBJ1-1|TRBV7-4|.|.
CASSPAFHTEAFF
TGTGCCAGCAGTCCCGCCTTTCACACTGAAGCTTTCTTT
>TRBJ1-2|TRBV29-1|.|.
CSVVGLHYGYTF
TGCAGCGTTGTCGGGCTGCACTATGGCTACACCTTC
>TRBJ1-2|TRBV5-1|many|.
CASSLEGNYGYTF
TGCGCCAGCAGCTTGGAGGGTAACTATGGCTACACCTTC
>TRBJ1-1|TRBV7-6|many|.
CASSLEGAEAFF
TGTGCCAGCAGCTTAGAGGGGGCTGAAGCTTTCTTT
>TRBJ1-4|TRBV4-2|.|.
CASSPQVGGGEKLFF
TGTGCCAGCAGCCCCCAGGTAGGGGGAGGTGAAAAACTGTTTTTT
>TRBJ2-7|TRBV7-6|.|.
CASSYRLGEPYF
TGTGCCAGCAGCTACAGGTTGGGTGAACCCTACTTC
>TRBJ2-5|TRBV7-9|.|TRBD2
CASSFSGGEAKYF
TGTGCCAGCAGCTTCTCGGGGGGTGAGGCCAAGTACTTC
>TRBJ2-3|TRBV2|.|TRBD2
CASSEAGGNTDTQYF
TGTGCCAGCAGTGAGGCGGGAGGGAACACAGATACGCAGTATTTT
>TRBJ1-2|TRBV6-5|.|.
CASSYATGTAGGYTF
TGTGCCAGCAGTTACGCGACCGGGACGGCGGGTGGCTACACCTTC
>TRBJ1-3|TRBV19|many|.
CASSMPEGPNSGNTIYF
TGTGCCAGTAGTATGCCAGAGGGCCCCAACTCTGGAAACACCATATATTTT
>TRBJ2-7|TRBV7-9|.|TRBD1
CASSHEYRTGGYEQYF
TGTGCCAGCAGCCACGAATACCGGACAGGGGGTTACGAGCAGTACTTC
>TRBJ1-2|TRBV30|many|.
CAWSGRVGTNYGYTF
TGTGCCTGGAGTGGGCGGGTAGGGACTAACTATGGCTACACCTTC
>TRBJ1-4|TRBV5-4|.|TRBD1
CASSFPGGADEKLFF
TGTGCCAGCAGCTTCCCAGGGGGGGCGGATGAAAAACTGTTTTTT
>TRBJ1-5|TRBV6-6|.|.
CASAGLGNQPQHF
TGTGCCAGCGCTGGTTTGGGCAATCAGCCCCAGCATTTT
>TRBJ2-7|TRBV11-1|.|TRBD1
CASSLLETGSRDEQYF
TGTGCCAGCAGCTTACTCGAGACAGGGTCCCGGGACGAGCAGTACTTC
>TRBJ2-6|TRBV25-1|once|.
CRISGTHRDGANVLTF
TGTCGCATCAGTGGAACCCACCGCGATGGGGCCAACGTCCTGACTTTC
>TRBJ2-7|TRBV27|few|.
CASSSAASSYEQYF
TGTGCCAGCAGTTCGGCGGCGAGCTCCTACGAACAGTACTTC
>TRBJ1-5|TRBV7-2|many|.
CASSLPNQPQHF
TGTGCCAGCAGCTTGCCGAATCAGCCCCAGCATTTT
>TRBJ1-2|TRBV20-1|.|.
CSASSGAGESYTF
TGCAGTGCTAGTTCGGGGGCCGGAGAGAGCTACACCTTC
>TRBJ1-5|TRBV20-1|.|.
CSAPGTSGGHQPQHF
TGCAGTGCCCCCGGGACTAGCGGGGGGCATCAGCCCCAGCATTTT
>TRBJ1-1|TRBV5-4|.|.
CASSHGQKAFF
TGTGCCAGCAGCCATGGACAGAAAGCTTTCTTT
>TRBJ2-7|TRBV7-3|.|TRBD1
CASSGGTGGRGQYF
TGTGCCAGCAGCGGCGGGACAGGAGGTCGTGGGCAGTACTTC
>TRBJ1-5|TRBV19|.|.
CASTIGRHNSNQPQHF
TGTGCCAGTACCATAGGACGACACAATAGCAATCAGCCCCAGCATTTT
>TRBJ1-1|TRBV19|once|.
CASTKQGPSGNTEAFF
TGTGCCAGTACTAAACAGGGACCAAGTGGGAACACTGAAGCTTTCTTT
>TRBJ1-1|TRBV20-1|many|.
CSARRTQGRGTEAFF
TGCAGTGCTAGACGAACCCAGGGGAGGGGGACTGAAGCTTTCTTT
>TRBJ1-2|TRBV7-3|.|.
CASSLASGEPGTQTF
TGTGCCAGCAGCTTGGCTAGCGGGGAGCCGGGGACCCAGACCTTC